This is a list of T cell receptor beta chains from one sample in a study of T cell responses to AZD1222 COVID-19 vaccine. Only in-frame clones appear in the TCRdb table, and some are missing; sequencing was by immunoSEQ multiplex PCR. The data show about 100,000 clones, more than 70% seen once. Sequenced here: peripheral blood, sampled on day 0 of AZD1222 vaccination. These receptors were taken from an adult in good health. Each CDR3 is given with its conserved first and last residue. The D gene is left open where the match is weak. Not all rows give a size; the values are once, few, many and, for expanded clones, a class.

J | V | size | D | CDR3 | DNA
TRBJ1-1 | TRBV11-2 | NA | NA | CASSFYSTGGAFF | TGTGCCAGCAGCTTTTATTCTACCGGGGGAGCTTTCTTT
TRBJ2-4 | TRBV4-3 | NA | TRBD2 | CASSQEIAGGNIQYF | TGCGCCAGCAGCCAAGAGATAGCGGGAGGGAACATTCAGTACTTC
TRBJ1-1 | TRBV7-3 | once | TRBD1 | CASSRLRGTEAFF | TGTGCCAGCAGCAGACTCAGGGGGACTGAAGCTTTCTTT
TRBJ2-1 | TRBV28 | once | NA | CASSFGGGADDNEQFF | TGTGCCAGCAGTTTTGGTGGTGGAGCGGATGACAATGAGCAGTTCTTC
TRBJ2-1 | TRBV5-4 | NA | TRBD2 | CASSLALTSGRHLTYNEQFF | TGTGCCAGCAGCTTGGCTTTAACTAGCGGGAGGCACTTAACCTACAATGAGCAGTTCTTC
TRBJ1-2 | TRBV15 | NA | NA | CATAGTGYGYTF | TGTGCCACCGCCGGAACAGGGTATGGCTACACCTTC
TRBJ1-1 | TRBV11-3 | few | NA | CASSSGAPGNTEAFF | TGTGCCAGCAGCTCAGGGGCGCCCGGGAACACTGAAGCTTTCTTT
TRBJ2-3 | TRBV7-2 | NA | TRBD2 | CASSPRLAGSTDTQYF | TGTGCCAGCAGCCCTCGACTAGCGGGATCTACAGATACGCAGTATTTT
TRBJ2-6 | TRBV27 | NA | TRBD1 | CASSLEGQGALPGANVLTF | TGTGCCAGCAGTTTAGAAGGACAGGGGGCGCTCCCTGGGGCCAACGTCCTGACTTTC
TRBJ1-2 | TRBV5-1 | NA | NA | CATEGGEDGYTF | TGCGCCACCGAGGGAGGGGAGGATGGCTACACCTTC
TRBJ2-7 | TRBV29-1 | NA | TRBD2 | CSVESGTVHEQYF | TGCAGCGTTGAGAGCGGGACGGTGCACGAGCAGTACTTC
TRBJ2-7 | TRBV4-1 | NA | NA | CASSQTGTTTYEQYF | TGCGCCAGCAGCCAAACCGGGACAACCACCTACGAGCAGTACTTC
TRBJ1-2 | TRBV15 | NA | NA | CATLQVGGPNYGYTF | TGTGCCACCCTCCAGGTTGGGGGACCCAACTATGGCTACACCTTC
TRBJ2-2 | TRBV2 | once | TRBD2 | CASSETTSAGGELFF | TGTGCCAGCAGTGAAACGACTAGCGCTGGCGGGGAGCTGTTTTTT
TRBJ1-1 | TRBV3-1/TRBV3-2 | NA | TRBD1 | CASSPTGGANTEAFF | TGTGCCAGCAGCCCAACAGGGGGGGCTAACACTGAAGCTTTCTTT
TRBJ1-4 | TRBV6-5 | NA | NA | CASSRSGATLFF | TGTGCCAGCAGTAGATCAGGGGCTACCTTGTTTTTT
TRBJ2-2 | TRBV3-1/TRBV3-2 | NA | NA | CASSQDPAGELFF | TGTGCCAGCAGCCAAGATCCTGCCGGGGAGCTGTTTTTT
TRBJ2-5 | TRBV6-2/TRBV6-3 | NA | TRBD2 | CASSRGLAELETQYF | TGTGCCAGCAGTCGAGGACTAGCGGAGTTAGAGACCCAGTACTTC
TRBJ1-6 | TRBV4-1 | once | NA | CASSQDGILQGGGGYNSPLHF | TGCGCCAGCAGCCAAGATGGAATTTTACAGGGAGGCGGCGGCTATAATTCACCCCTCCACTTT
TRBJ2-7 | TRBV30 | NA | NA | CAWSLGTLQGEQYF | TGTGCCTGGAGTTTGGGAACTCTCCAGGGCGAGCAGTACTTC
TRBJ1-2 | TRBV6-4 | NA | NA | CASSPDPGGANYGYTF | TGTGCCAGCAGCCCCGACCCTGGGGGCGCAAACTATGGCTACACCTTC
TRBJ1-4 | TRBV7-8 | NA | NA | CASSLRGGGRNEKLFF | TGTGCCAGCAGCTTACGCGGTGGGGGCCGGAATGAAAAACTGTTTTTT
TRBJ2-7 | TRBV28 | NA | NA | CASSPFSGSWTSYEQYF | TGTGCCAGCAGTCCGTTTTCTGGTAGTTGGACGTCCTACGAGCAGTACTTC
TRBJ2-3 | TRBV6-5 | NA | NA | CASSYEVPRSTDTQYF | TGTGCCAGCAGTTACGAAGTTCCAAGGAGCACAGATACGCAGTATTTT
TRBJ2-7 | TRBV5-1 | NA | TRBD1 | CASGQGVEQYF | TGCGCCAGTGGACAGGGGGTCGAGCAGTACTTC
TRBJ1-4 | TRBV18 | NA | TRBD1 | CASSPTGVEGEKLFF | TGTGCCAGCTCACCGACAGGGGTAGAAGGGGAAAAACTGTTTTTT
TRBJ2-2 | TRBV4-3 | NA | TRBD1 | CASSQAGGPGELFF | TGCGCCAGCAGCCAAGCAGGGGGCCCCGGGGAGCTGTTTTTT
TRBJ2-3 | TRBV7-6 | NA | NA | CASSLGQIDTQYF | TGTGCCAGCAGCTTAGGACAGATAGATACGCAGTATTTT
TRBJ1-2 | TRBV30 | NA | NA | CAWSPMKTANYGYTF | TGTGCCTGGAGCCCTATGAAAACCGCTAACTATGGCTACACCTTC
TRBJ2-5 | TRBV3-1/TRBV3-2 | NA | NA | CASSQGTLETQYF | TGTGCCAGCAGCCAGGGAACTTTAGAGACCCAGTACTTC
TRBJ2-7 | TRBV4-3 | NA | NA | CASSQGPSEQYF | TGCGCCAGCAGCCAAGGGCCGTCAGAGCAGTACTTC
TRBJ1-1 | TRBV6-5 | NA | NA | CASTVSGGNTEAFF | TGTGCCAGCACCGTTTCGGGGGGGAATACTGAAGCTTTCTTT
TRBJ1-5 | TRBV12-3/TRBV12-4 | NA | NA | CASSLLGQPQHF | TGTGCCAGCAGCCTCCTGGGTCAGCCCCAGCATTTT
TRBJ1-1 | TRBV5-1 | NA | NA | CASSLGSEAFF | TGCGCCAGCAGCTTGGGCTCTGAAGCTTTCTTT
TRBJ1-5 | TRBV6-5 | NA | NA | CASSSNKRMGPQHF | TGTGCCAGCAGTTCGAACAAGCGGATGGGGCCCCAGCATTTT
TRBJ1-1 | TRBV19 | once | NA | CASRGLGVTEAFF | TGTGCCAGTAGGGGGCTTGGGGTCACTGAAGCTTTCTTT
TRBJ1-1 | TRBV6-5 | NA | NA | CASSYSRDTEAFF | TGTGCCAGCAGTTACTCGAGGGACACTGAAGCTTTCTTT
TRBJ1-1 | TRBV6-2/TRBV6-3 | few | TRBD1 | CASSYRGQGPEAFF | TGTGCCAGCAGTTACCGAGGACAGGGGCCAGAAGCTTTCTTT
TRBJ2-7 | TRBV5-1 | NA | TRBD2 | CASSSGLAPYEQYF | TGCGCCAGCAGCTCGGGACTAGCGCCCTACGAGCAGTACTTC
TRBJ1-5 | TRBV7-8 | NA | NA | CASSSPGRVDSNQPQHF | TGTGCCAGCAGCTCCCCGGGCAGGGTCGATAGCAATCAGCCCCAGCATTTT
TRBJ2-5 | TRBV6-5 | NA | TRBD1 | CASRTTGLETQYF | TGTGCCAGCAGAACGACAGGGTTGGAGACCCAGTACTTC
TRBJ1-1 | TRBV13 | NA | NA | CASSLVGAEAFF | TGTGCCAGCAGCTTGGTAGGCGCTGAAGCTTTCTTT
TRBJ1-5 | TRBV4-3 | NA | NA | CASSQEFDQPQHF | TGCGCCAGCAGCCAAGAGTTTGATCAGCCCCAGCATTTT
TRBJ1-6 | TRBV11-2 | NA | NA | CASSLAPGVNSPLHF | TGTGCCAGCAGCTTAGCCCCCGGGGTCAATTCACCCCTCCACTTT
TRBJ2-2 | TRBV11-3 | NA | TRBD2 | CASSLREGTGELFF | TGTGCCAGCAGCTTGAGGGAGGGTACCGGGGAGCTGTTTTTT
TRBJ1-2 | TRBV9 | NA | TRBD1 | CASSTGTETYGYTF | TGTGCCAGCAGCACAGGGACAGAGACCTATGGCTACACCTTC
TRBJ2-1 | TRBV5-1 | NA | NA | CASSLVGGYEQFF | TGCGCCAGCAGCTTGGTCGGGGGTTATGAGCAGTTCTTC